These 28 T cell receptor beta chains came from one sample sequenced in a study of T cell changes during pregnancy in multiple sclerosis. The repertoire was sequenced with immunoSEQ multiplex PCR; TCRdb's copy has only in-frame clones and lacks some. The table lists some 60,000 clones, more than 75% of them singletons. Sample: peripheral blood, taken in the first trimester of pregnancy. The receptor set was obtained from a female donor in good health, enrolled as a control in a pregnancy study.

The chain is built from TRBV28 and TRBJ2-7; tentative D call: TRBD2 (6 bases). Per germline, CDR1 MDHEN and CDR2 SYDVKM. This CDR3 spans 12 amino acids. The ends were cut back, 1 base at V and 9 bases at J, with 10 bases in the middle. The CDR3 sequence: CASSLFRGRQYF. The CDR3 DNA reads TGTGCCAGCAGTTTATTCCGGGGGAGGCAGTACTTC.

The chain links TRBV7-3 to TRBJ2-1, with D possibly TRBD1 on 5 matching bases. Germline values: CDR1 SGHTA, CDR2 FQGTGA. This CDR3 region has 13 residues. V lost 2 bases, J lost 6 bases, and 8 bases lay in between. The CDR3 DNA sequence: TGTGCCAGCAGCTTACAAGGGGCCAATGAGCAGTTCTTC. Protein product: CASSLQGANEQFF.

The V call is TRBV19, the J call TRBJ1-2; D might be TRBD1 (6 bases). The CDR3 length is 17 residues. V was shortened by 4 bases and J by 1 base, with 19 bases between the two germline ends. CDR1 is LNHDA, CDR2 SQIVND, per germline (reference sequence). As DNA, the CDR3 is TGTGCCAGTAGTAGTCGGGACACCAACACCCTTAACTATGGCTACACCTTC. This translates into CASSSRDTNTLNYGYTF.

The chain recombines TRBV6-5 with TRBJ1-6, with D uncertain. V lost 2 bases and J 8 bases, leaving 4 bases between the germline ends. CDR3 length: 12 amino acids. CDR1 is MNHEY, CDR2 SVGAGI, per germline. The CDR3 is CASSYLDSPLHF. In DNA, the CDR3 is TGTGCCAGCAGTTACCTAGATTCACCCCTCCACTTT.

The chain couples TRBV2 to TRBJ2-3; 8 bases align to TRBD2. The germline V gene encodes CDR1 SNHLY and CDR2 FYNNEI. Losses at the gene ends were 3 bases for V and 1 base for J; bases not matched to a gene: 3. This CDR3 is 15 amino acids long. CDR3 sequence (DNA): TGTGCCAGCAGTGATAAACTAGCGGGCACAGATACGCAGTATTTT. This encodes CASSDKLAGTDTQYF.

The gene calls are TRBV18 and TRBJ2-1, with 9 bases aligning to TRBD1. CDR3 length: 17 residues. The V gene end was trimmed by 0 bases and the J gene end by 2 bases; junction bases not matched to a gene: 5. Germline assignment: CDR1 KGHSH and CDR2 LQKENI. CDR3 amino acids: CASSPPGQGRTYNEQFF. The CDR3 DNA reads TGTGCCAGCTCACCACCGGGACAGGGAAGAACCTACAATGAGCAGTTCTTC.

The CDR3 region is CASSQDIGTEPYEQYF. Written as DNA, the CDR3 is TGCGCCAGCAGCCAAGATATCGGGACAGAGCCCTACGAGCAGTACTTC. This rearrangement joins TRBV4-3 to TRBJ2-7, with TRBD1 identical over 7 bases. V dropped 0 bases and J dropped 2; count of bases not matched to a gene: 7. The CDR3 is made up of 16 amino acids. CDR1 and CDR2 from the germline V gene are LGHNA and YSLEER.

The chain has TRBV5-4 and TRBJ2-5; D ambiguous. There are 11 residues in the CDR3. The germline V gene has CDR1 SGHNT and CDR2 YYREEE (reference sequence). The V end was cut by 4 bases, the J end by 5 bases, with 6 bases between. The CDR3 loop is CASSLQETQYF. As DNA, the CDR3 is TGTGCCAGCAGCCTCCAGGAGACCCAGTACTTC.

The chain combines TRBV2 with TRBJ1-1; TRBD1 is a possible D gene (5 bases). This CDR3 comprises 14 residues. Germline V gene lookup returns CDR1 SNHLY and CDR2 FYNNEI. V was clipped by 6 bases and J by 6 bases, with 17 bases between them. The CDR3 nucleotides read TGTGCCAGCAGCTCAACCGAAATGACAGCTGAAGCTTTCTTT. It is translated as CASSSTEMTAEAFF.

This chain uses TRBV27 with TRBJ2-1, with D perhaps TRBD2 (5 bases). Germline values: CDR1 MNHEY, CDR2 SMNVEV (reference sequence). The CDR3 length is 16 residues. The ends were cut back, 5 bases at V and 4 bases at J, with 18 bases in the middle. CDR3 nucleotide sequence: TGTGCCAGCAGTCCATTAGCTAGCAGTTTTTACAATGAGCAGTTCTTC. This translates into CASSPLASSFYNEQFF.

The genes are TRBV10-3 and TRBJ2-7, with no clear D. Germline assignment: CDR1 ENHRY and CDR2 SYGVKD. There are 13 residues in the CDR3. V was cut by 4 bases and J by 1 base, with 8 bases left in between. The CDR3 nucleotides are TGTGCCATCAGTGCTAGTCTTTCCTACGAGCAGTACTTC. It is translated as CAISASLSYEQYF.

The J gene is TRBJ1-2, the V gene TRBV19; 7 bases map to TRBD1. From germline, CDR1 is LNHDA and CDR2 SQIVND (reference sequence). CDR3 length equals 18 residues. The ends lost 3 bases at V and 6 bases at J; junction bases unmatched: 19. The DNA for the CDR3 is TGTGCCAGTAGTATCTTGGTCAATCCTCTCAGGGGGAAGGATGGCTACACCTTC. This gives the protein CASSILVNPLRGKDGYTF.

Concerning this clone: One end of the junction does not line up with germline, which may come from a read error. The rearrangement links TRBV6-1 to TRBJ1-5; a weak D match, TRBD1 (6 bases). Germline V CDR1 and CDR2: MNHNS, SASEGT. CDR3 length equals 16 residues. The CDR3 DNA reads TGTGCCAGCAGCGAAGTTGGGGGCTATAGCAATCAGCCCCAGCATTTT. Residues: CASSEVGGYSNQPQHF.

The V gene is TRBV14, the J gene TRBJ1-3; TRBD1 is a possible D gene (5 bases). V lost 4 bases, J lost 5 bases, and 9 bases lay in between. Per the germline V gene, CDR1 is SGHDN and CDR2 is FVKESK. The CDR3 is 13 residues long. CDR3 in amino acids: CASSPNRRNTIYF. DNA for the CDR3: TGTGCCAGCAGCCCGAACAGGCGAAACACCATATATTTT.

This clone showed up just a few times. This CDR3 is CASSSGFSSTDTQYF. The DNA for the CDR3 is TGTGCCAGCAGCTCCGGGTTCTCTAGCACAGATACGCAGTATTTT. The chain is built from TRBV11-3 and TRBJ2-3; no firm D call. Germline CDR1 and CDR2: SGHNT and YENEEA. The CDR3 runs 15 residues. Trimming removed 4 bases from V and 0 bases from J, with 11 bases in between.

The chain links TRBV28 to TRBJ2-7, with 9 bases aligning to TRBD2. Germline V CDR1 and CDR2: MDHEN, SYDVKM. This CDR3 has 16 residues. J was trimmed by 5 bases and V by 4 bases; bases with no gene match: 12. CDR3 coding DNA: TGTGCCAGCAGTTCCTTTTCAGCGGGAGGTAGCAACGAGCAGTACTTC. Translating it yields CASSSFSAGGSNEQYF.

This rearrangement joins TRBV7-3 to TRBJ1-1, with 8 positions matching TRBD1. Germline V gene data show CDR1 as SGHTA and CDR2 as FQGTGA. After removal of 5 bases from V and 3 bases from J, the junction contained 14 bases not matched to a gene. CDR3 length: 17 residues. The CDR3 loop reads CASSPLTFTGGHTEAFF. The CDR3, as DNA: TGTGCCAGCAGCCCATTAACATTTACAGGGGGACACACTGAAGCTTTCTTT.

V is TRBV7-6 and J is TRBJ1-6, with D uncertain. Germline CDR1 is SGHVS and CDR2 is FNYEAQ. V gave up 5 bases and J gave up 6 bases, with 5 bases separating them. The CDR3 extends over 12 amino acids. The CDR3 reads CASSPRNSPLHF. The CDR3 coding sequence is TGTGCCAGCAGCCCCCGTAATTCACCCCTCCACTTT.

The chain joins TRBV9 to TRBJ1-2; D is undetermined. The CDR3 loop spans 14 amino acids. V was shortened by 0 bases and J by 3 bases, with 9 bases between the two germline ends. Per germline, CDR1 SGDLS and CDR2 YYNGEE. This CDR3 is CASSVAGTYYGYTF. The CDR3 coding sequence is TGTGCCAGCAGCGTAGCAGGAACCTACTATGGCTACACCTTC.

The chain combines TRBV7-2 with TRBJ1-2; unclear D gene. V shed 0 bases and J shed 4 bases, with 9 bases lying between them. This CDR3 contains 14 residues. The germline V gene encodes CDR1 SGHTA and CDR2 FQGNSA. CDR3 amino acids: CASSLASQAYGYTF. The DNA for the CDR3 is TGTGCCAGCAGCTTAGCTTCGCAGGCCTATGGCTACACCTTC.

The CDR3 spells CASSYGTSGSIGELFF. CDR3 nucleotide sequence: TGTGCCAGCAGTTACGGGACTAGCGGGAGTATCGGGGAGCTGTTTTTT. V usage is TRBV6-5 and J usage is TRBJ2-2; 14 positions agree with TRBD2. This CDR3 contains 16 residues. Trimming at V came to 2 bases and at J to 7 bases, leaving 3 bases not matched to a gene. Germline CDR1 and CDR2: MNHEY and SVGAGI.

V usage is TRBV19 and J usage is TRBJ1-3; D gene unclear. V lost 3 bases and J 0 bases, leaving 21 bases between the germline ends. Germline CDR1 reads LNHDA; CDR2 reads SQIVND (reference sequence). The CDR3 totals 19 residues. CDR3 protein: CASSIWPPISESSGNTIYF. CDR3 bases: TGTGCCAGTAGTATTTGGCCACCCATATCAGAAAGCTCTGGAAACACCATATATTTT. The full variable domain, with the rest looked up from reference TRBV19 and TRBJ1-3, is DGGITQSPKYLFRKEGQNVTLSCEQNLNHDAMYWYRQDPGQGLRLIYYSQIVNDFQKGDIAEGYSVSREKKESFPLTVTSAQKNPTAFYLCASSIWPPISESSGNTIYFGEGSWLTVV.

The gene calls are TRBV7-3 and TRBJ2-2; D call uncertain. V was shortened by 2 bases and J by 6 bases, with 4 bases between the two germline ends. CDR3 length: 12 residues. Germline V CDR1 and CDR2: SGHTA, FQGTGA. CDR3 in amino acids: CASSLGPGELFF. In DNA form, the CDR3 reads TGTGCCAGCAGCTTAGGGCCCGGGGAGCTGTTTTTT.

The chain combines TRBV7-9 with TRBJ2-5; 9 nucleotides align to TRBD2. The CDR3 loop spans 15 amino acids. Germline-derived CDR1 and CDR2 are SEHNR and FQNEAQ (reference sequence). With 5 bases clipped from V and 1 base from J, the junction kept 5 bases outside the gene matches. CDR3 protein: CASSPWTSVQETQYF. The CDR3 region has the DNA TGTGCCAGCAGCCCATGGACTAGCGTCCAAGAGACCCAGTACTTC.

This clone was observed a single time. The chain recombines TRBV6-5 with TRBJ1-4; D unclear. Germline V gene sequence: CDR1 MNHEY, CDR2 SVGAGI. With 7 bases removed from V and 5 bases from J, the gap between germline ends came to 14 bases. This CDR3 comprises 14 residues. The CDR3 region is CASKMGGGNEKLFF. CDR3 DNA sequence: TGTGCCAGCAAAATGGGAGGAGGGAATGAAAAACTGTTTTTT.

J is TRBJ1-4 and V is TRBV14, with 8 positions matching TRBD1. The CDR3 runs to 15 residues. Trimming took 1 base from V and 7 from J; bases not matched to a gene: 5. Germline V CDR1 and CDR2: SGHDN, FVKESK. CDR3 protein: CASSQVRTGREKLFF. The CDR3 nucleotides read TGTGCCAGCAGCCAAGTCCGGACAGGGCGTGAAAAACTGTTTTTT. The full variable domain, with the rest looked up from reference TRBV14 and TRBJ1-4, is EAGVTQFPSHSVIEKGQTVTLRCDPISGHDNLYWYRRVMGKEIKFLLHFVKESKQDESGMPNNRFLAERTGGTYSTLKVQPAELEDSGVYFCASSQVRTGREKLFFGSGTQLSVL.

This chain joins TRBV14 and TRBJ2-2, with D unresolved. V was clipped by 4 bases and J by 5 bases, with 5 bases between them. This CDR3 comprises 12 residues. In germline, CDR1 is SGHDN, CDR2 FVKESK. The CDR3 coding sequence is TGTGCCAGCAGCCTAACAACCGGGGAGCTGTTTTTT. Residues: CASSLTTGELFF.

V usage is TRBV7-2 and J usage is TRBJ1-2; D gene ambiguous. The CDR3 sequence is 13 residues long. The germline V gene has CDR1 SGHTA and CDR2 FQGNSA. V lost 0 bases and J lost 7, with 9 bases in between. The CDR3 sequence: CASSLATQAGYTF. The DNA for the CDR3 is TGTGCCAGCAGCTTAGCCACCCAGGCTGGCTACACCTTC.